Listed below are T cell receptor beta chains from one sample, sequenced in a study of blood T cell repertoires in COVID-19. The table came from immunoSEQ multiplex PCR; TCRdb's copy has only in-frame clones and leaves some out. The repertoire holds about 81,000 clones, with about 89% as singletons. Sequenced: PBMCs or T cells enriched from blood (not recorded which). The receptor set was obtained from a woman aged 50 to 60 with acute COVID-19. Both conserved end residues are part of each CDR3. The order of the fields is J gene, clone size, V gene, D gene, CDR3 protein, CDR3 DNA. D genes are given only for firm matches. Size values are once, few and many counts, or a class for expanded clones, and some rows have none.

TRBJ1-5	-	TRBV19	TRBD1	CASSIPGTGVSHF	TGTGCCAGTAGTATACCGGGGACAGGGGTTTCGCATTTT
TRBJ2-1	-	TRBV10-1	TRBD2	CASSESEVAGVSNNEQFF	TGCGCCAGCAGTGAGTCAGAGGTAGCGGGAGTTTCGAACAATGAGCAGTTCTTC
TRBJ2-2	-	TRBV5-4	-	CASSYPGLGTHTGELFF	TGTGCCAGCAGCTATCCGGGCCTCGGGACTCACACCGGGGAGCTGTTTTTT
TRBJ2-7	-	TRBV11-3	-	CASSFGAASYEQYF	TGTGCCAGCAGCTTTGGGGCGGCCTCCTACGAGCAGTACTTC
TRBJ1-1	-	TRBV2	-	CASSAFGGFNTEAFF	TGTGCCAGCAGTGCATTCGGGGGTTTCAACACTGAAGCTTTCTTT
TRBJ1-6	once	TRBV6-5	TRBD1	CASTLNRGSPLHF	TGTGCCAGCACCCTTAACAGGGGTTCACCCCTCCACTTT
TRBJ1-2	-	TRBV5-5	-	CASSAYQGIGYGYTF	TGTGCCAGCAGCGCTTACCAGGGGATCGGATATGGCTACACCTTC
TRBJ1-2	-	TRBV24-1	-	CATSDLTTNYGYTF	TGTGCCACCAGTGATTTGACAACTAACTATGGCTACACCTTC
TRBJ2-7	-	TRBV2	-	CASRARSLVSPGEQYF	TGTGCCAGCAGAGCTCGTTCTCTAGTCTCCCCGGGAGAGCAGTACTTC
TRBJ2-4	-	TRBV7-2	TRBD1	CASSQGAGGDIQYF	TGTGCCAGCAGCCAGGGGGCAGGGGGAGACATTCAGTACTTC
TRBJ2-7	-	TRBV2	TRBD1	CASAPGQGAYEQYF	TGTGCCAGCGCTCCGGGACAGGGGGCTTACGAGCAGTACTTC
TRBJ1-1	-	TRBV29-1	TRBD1	CSVRQGGRNTEAFF	TGCAGCGTGCGACAGGGAGGAAGGAACACTGAAGCTTTCTTT
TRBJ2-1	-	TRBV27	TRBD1	CASSLWGQVSFF	TGTGCCAGCAGTTTATGGGGACAGGTGTCGTTCTTC
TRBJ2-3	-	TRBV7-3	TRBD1	CASSLTGQDTDTQYF	TGTGCCAGCAGCTTAACCGGACAGGACACAGATACGCAGTATTTT
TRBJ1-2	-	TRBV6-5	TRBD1	CASSSQDRDYGYTF	TGTGCCAGCAGTTCCCAGGACAGGGACTATGGCTACACCTTC
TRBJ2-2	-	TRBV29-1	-	CSVVGGLGGEWTGELFF	TGCAGCGTTGTAGGAGGGTTGGGAGGTGAATGGACCGGGGAGCTGTTTTTT
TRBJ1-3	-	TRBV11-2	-	CASSGAGTTSGNTIYF	TGTGCCAGCAGCGGAGCCGGGACAACCTCTGGAAACACCATATATTTT
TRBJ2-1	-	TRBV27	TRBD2	CASSSPYSSGTSNSYNEQFF	TGTGCCAGCAGTTCCCCTTACTCTAGCGGGACCTCAAATTCCTACAATGAGCAGTTCTTC
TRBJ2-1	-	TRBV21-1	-	CASSIEAPYNEQFF	TGTGCCAGCAGCATTGAGGCCCCCTACAATGAGCAGTTCTTC
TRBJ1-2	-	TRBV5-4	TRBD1	CASSIPGQGLNYGYTF	TGTGCCAGCAGCATACCGGGACAGGGTCTCAACTATGGCTACACCTTC
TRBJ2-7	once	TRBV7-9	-	CASSSGVSGRLYEQYF	TGTGCCAGCAGCTCAGGGGTTAGTGGTAGGCTTTACGAGCAGTACTTC
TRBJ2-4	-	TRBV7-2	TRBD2	CASSLGLAGGSDIQYF	TGTGCCAGCAGCCTGGGACTAGCGGGTGGGTCCGACATTCAGTACTTC
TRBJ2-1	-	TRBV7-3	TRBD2	CASSRSGTSGSPEQFF	TGTGCCAGCAGCCGATCCGGGACTAGCGGGAGCCCAGAGCAGTTCTTC
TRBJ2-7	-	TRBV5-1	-	CASSIQGTLAYEQYF	TGCGCCAGCAGCATACAGGGGACTTTGGCCTACGAGCAGTACTTC
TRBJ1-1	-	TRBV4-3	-	CASSQVRGKGKTEAFF	TGCGCCAGCAGCCAAGTCCGGGGGAAGGGAAAAACTGAAGCTTTCTTT
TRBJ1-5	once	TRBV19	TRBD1	CASSNQRQGRNQPQHF	TGTGCCAGTAGTAATCAACGACAGGGTCGCAATCAGCCCCAGCATTTT
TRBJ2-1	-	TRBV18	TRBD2	CASSLGLDDNEQFF	TGTGCCAGCTCACTGGGACTAGACGACAATGAGCAGTTCTTC
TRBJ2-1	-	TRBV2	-	CASSALSLYNEQFF	TGTGCCAGCAGTGCACTGTCTCTCTACAATGAGCAGTTCTTC
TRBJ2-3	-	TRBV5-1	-	CASSWTSGTRGTDTQYF	TGCGCCAGCAGCTGGACTTCCGGGACTCGAGGCACAGATACGCAGTATTTT
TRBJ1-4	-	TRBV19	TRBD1	CASSSSRDSDKLFF	TGTGCCAGTAGTTCTTCCCGGGACAGCGATAAACTGTTTTTT
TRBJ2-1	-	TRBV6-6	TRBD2	CASSYGQGGSDEQFF	TGTGCCAGCAGTTACGGTCAGGGAGGGTCGGATGAGCAGTTCTTC
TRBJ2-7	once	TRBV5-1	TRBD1	CASSTDRPIYEQYF	TGCGCCAGCAGCACGGACAGGCCGATCTACGAGCAGTACTTC
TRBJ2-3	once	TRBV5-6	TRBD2	CASSPRTSGRSDTQYF	TGTGCCAGCAGCCCTAGGACTAGCGGGAGGTCAGATACGCAGTATTTT
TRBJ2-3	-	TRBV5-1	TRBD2	CASSWGTSGTSTDTQYF	TGCGCCAGCAGCTGGGGGACTAGCGGGACTAGCACAGATACGCAGTATTTT
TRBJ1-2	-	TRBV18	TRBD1	CASSQDRRHNYGYTF	TGTGCCAGCTCACAGGACAGGCGACATAACTATGGCTACACCTTC
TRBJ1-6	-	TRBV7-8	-	CASSMDRYNSPLHF	TGTGCCAGCAGCATGGACAGATATAATTCACCCCTCCACTTT
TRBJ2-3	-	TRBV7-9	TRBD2	CASSPRRGAFTDTQYF	TGTGCCAGCAGCCCTCGGCGGGGGGCCTTCACAGATACGCAGTATTTT
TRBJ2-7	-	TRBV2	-	CASKNHAGLAREQYF	TGTGCCAGCAAAAATCACGCGGGTCTTGCGCGGGAGCAGTACTTC
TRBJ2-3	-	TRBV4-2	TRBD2	CASSHLTSGSTDTQYF	TGTGCCAGCAGCCACCTAACTAGCGGGAGTACAGATACGCAGTATTTT
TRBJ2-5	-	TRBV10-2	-	CASSALAETQYF	TGCGCCAGCAGTGCTCTCGCGGAGACCCAGTACTTC
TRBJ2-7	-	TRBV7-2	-	CASSLVGGNHEQYF	TGTGCCAGCAGCTTAGTAGGGGGTAATCACGAGCAGTACTTC
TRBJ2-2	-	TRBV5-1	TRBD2	CASSSLIPGLAGFANTGELFF	TGCGCCAGCAGCTCCCTAATTCCGGGACTAGCGGGATTCGCGAACACCGGGGAGCTGTTTTTT
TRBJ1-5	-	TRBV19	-	CASSLTEQPQHF	TGTGCCAGTAGTTTGACGGAGCAGCCCCAGCATTTT
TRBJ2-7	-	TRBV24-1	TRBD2	CATSDFEREGQSYEQYF	TGTGCCACCAGTGATTTTGAGCGGGAGGGCCAATCCTACGAGCAGTACTTC
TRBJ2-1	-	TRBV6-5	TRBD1	CASSYSPGGNYNEQFF	TGTGCCAGCAGTTACTCACCAGGGGGCAACTACAATGAGCAGTTCTTC
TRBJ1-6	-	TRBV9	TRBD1	CASSTRDRGTYAGNSPLHF	TGTGCCAGCAGCACCCGGGACAGGGGAACCTATGCTGGTAATTCACCCCTCCACTTT
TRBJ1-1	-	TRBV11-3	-	CASSLSGNTEAFF	TGTGCCAGCAGCTTATCCGGGAACACTGAAGCTTTCTTT
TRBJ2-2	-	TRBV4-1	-	CASSPGTYNTGELFF	TGCGCCAGCAGCCCGGGGACTTATAACACCGGGGAGCTGTTTTTT
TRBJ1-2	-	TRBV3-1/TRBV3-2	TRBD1	CASSPRNLQGARGYTF	TGTGCCAGCAGCCCCAGAAATCTACAGGGGGCGCGGGGCTACACCTTC
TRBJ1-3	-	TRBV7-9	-	CASSHRATGNTIYF	TGTGCCAGCAGCCACAGGGCTACCGGAAACACCATATATTTT
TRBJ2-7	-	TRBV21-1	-	CASSAGTAHHEQYF	TGTGCCAGCAGCGCCGGGACAGCTCACCACGAGCAGTACTTC
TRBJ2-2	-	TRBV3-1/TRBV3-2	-	CASSQEVTNTGELFF	TGTGCCAGCAGCCAAGAGGTTACAAACACCGGGGAGCTGTTTTTT
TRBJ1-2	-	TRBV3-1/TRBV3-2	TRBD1	CASSPPGIATGGYGYTF	TGTGCCAGCAGTCCACCAGGAATAGCGACAGGGGGCTATGGCTACACCTTC
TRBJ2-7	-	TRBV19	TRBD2	CASQNSGTNSYEQYF	TGTGCCAGCCAAAACTCCGGGACTAACTCCTACGAGCAGTACTTC
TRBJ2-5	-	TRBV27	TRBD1	CASSLWDRGPGTQYF	TGTGCCAGCAGTTTATGGGACAGGGGCCCTGGCACCCAGTACTTC
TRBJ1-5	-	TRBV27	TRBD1	CASSFSGQGAQPQHF	TGTGCCAGCAGTTTTAGCGGACAGGGGGCCCAGCCCCAGCATTTT
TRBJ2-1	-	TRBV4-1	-	CASSQGRGSSYNEQFF	TGCGCCAGCAGCCAAGGTAGGGGCAGCTCCTACAATGAGCAGTTCTTC
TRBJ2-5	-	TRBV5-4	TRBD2	CASTAYGLAGVETQYF	TGTGCCAGCACCGCTTACGGACTAGCGGGAGTGGAGACCCAGTACTTC